What follows describes a single T cell receptor (beta chain). Per germline, CDR1 MNHEY and CDR2 SMNVEV (reference sequence). The CDR3 spans 15 residues. Trimming left V 1 base short and J 7 bases short, with 14 bases between. Libraries were prepared by immunoSEQ multiplex PCR; TCRdb keeps only in-frame clonotypes and omits some of them. The sample consists of more than 300,000 clones, approximately 95% of them appearing once. This sample was included in a study of shared T cell receptors in the human thymus. V usage is TRBV27 and J usage is TRBJ2-1; D perhaps matches TRBD1 (6 bases). Source material: thymocytes. This sequence originates from a human donor. This chain's CDR3 is CASSLWAGVGNEQFF. CDR3 DNA sequence: TGTGCCAGCAGTTTATGGGCAGGGGTTGGGAATGAGCAGTTCTTC.